This entry lists 32 T cell receptor beta chains sequenced from one sample in a study of response to subunit inactivated influenza vaccine. From the RT-PCR reads, TCRdb called clonotypes with MiXCR, one entry per CDR3 protein. This sample carries 530,000 or so distinct CDR3 sequences, 12% of them seen once, and the ten largest clones take 10% to 13%. The sequenced sample was PBMCs from blood, obtained on the day of vaccination. The receptor source for this set is a man in his fifties or sixties who received an inactivated influenza vaccine.

Remarks on this clonotype: The junction shows a germline mismatch at one end, possibly a read error. This chain connects TRBV7-9 to TRBJ2-3, with D possibly being TRBD1 (5 bases). Germline CDR1 is SEHNR and CDR2 is FQNEAQ (reference sequence). The CDR3 is 11 residues long. CDR3 sequence: CASSLAGLWNF. In DNA, the CDR3 is TGTGCCAGCAGCTTAGCGGGGCTATGGAATTTT.

The chain carries TRBV7-2 and TRBJ2-3; no clear D. V gave up 7 bases and J gave up 4 bases, with 21 bases separating them. The germline V gene has CDR1 SGHTA and CDR2 FQGNSA. The length of the CDR3 is 16 residues. CDR3 loop: CASNLGHSVVADTQYF. In DNA form, the CDR3 reads TGTGCCAGCAATCTGGGCCACTCCGTCGTTGCAGATACGCAGTATTTT.

This clonotype appeared many times. The V gene is TRBV7-9, the J gene TRBJ1-2, with a tentative D call TRBD1 (5 bases). The V gene lost 1 base and the J gene lost 6 bases, with 21 bases spanning the gap. CDR1 and CDR2 from the germline V gene are SEHNR and FQNEAQ (reference sequence). CDR3 size: 17 residues. CDR3 bases: TGTGCCAGCAGCTTAGTTAAGACAGTAGGCAAATTCGATGGCTACACCTTC. As protein: CASSLVKTVGKFDGYTF.

This clonotype has at least ten counts. V and J are TRBV9 and TRBJ2-3; perhaps TRBD2 as D (5 bases). This CDR3 is 14 amino acids long. V was pared by 3 bases and J by 3 bases, with 11 bases between. CDR1 and CDR2 from the germline V gene are SGDLS and YYNGEE. Here the CDR3 reads CASSAERLTDTQYF. The CDR3 DNA reads TGTGCCAGCAGCGCTGAGCGGTTGACAGATACGCAGTATTTT.

Worth noting for this clonotype: An end of the junction does not agree with germline; a read error may underlie this. This chain joins TRBV7-2 and TRBJ2-1; weak D call: TRBD2 (5 bases). The germline CDR1 and CDR2 sequences are SGHTA and FQGNSA. This CDR3 comprises 13 residues. The CDR3 loop reads CACSSLAGSEQFF. Written as DNA, the CDR3 is TGTGCCTGCAGCTCCTTGGCGGGTTCTGAGCAGTTCTTC.

The chain combines TRBV20-1 with TRBJ2-6, with D possibly being TRBD1 or TRBD2 (5 bases each). The V and J ends lost 0 bases and 0 bases respectively, with 15 bases between them. CDR1 is DFQATT and CDR2 is SNEGSKA in the germline V gene (reference sequence). CDR3 length: 18 residues. The CDR3 reads CSARELRDGSSGANVLTF. In DNA, the CDR3 is TGCAGTGCTAGAGAACTCCGGGACGGTAGCTCTGGGGCCAACGTCCTGACTTTC.

This clonotype has only a few counts. This chain connects TRBV12-3 or TRBV12-4 to TRBJ2-7; unclear D gene. V lost 6 bases and J lost 2, with 17 bases in between. This CDR3 spans 15 amino acids. In DNA form, the CDR3 reads TGTGCCAGCAGCCCGGGCGGCGGCGTGCCCTACGAGCAGTACTTC. Its translation is CASSPGGGVPYEQYF.

This clonotype came up a few times. V is TRBV7-2 and J is TRBJ2-1, with 13 bases identical to TRBD2. Germline-derived CDR1 and CDR2 are SGHTA and FQGNSA. The CDR3 is 16 residues long. The junction had 10 bases not matched to a gene; V was cut back by 3 bases and J by 11 bases. The CDR3 reads CASSFKGLAGSLQQFF. The CDR3 bases are TGTGCCAGCAGCTTCAAGGGACTAGCGGGGAGTCTGCAGCAGTTCTTC. The full variable domain, with the rest looked up from reference TRBV7-2 and TRBJ2-1, is GAGVSQSPSNKVTEKGKDVELRCDPISGHTALYWYRQSLGQGLEFLIYFQGNSAPDKSGLPSDRFSAERTGGSVSTLTIQRTQQEDSAVYLCASSFKGLAGSLQQFFGPGTRLTVL.

This clonotype was detected only a few times. V and J are TRBV12-3 or TRBV12-4 and TRBJ2-4; D may be TRBD1 (5 bases). CDR3 length equals 15 residues. Trimming pared 6 bases from V and 0 bases from J, leaving 12 bases between. Written as DNA, the CDR3 is TGTGCCAGCAGAAAAGACAGCCTAGCCAAAAACATTCAGTACTTC. Translating it yields CASRKDSLAKNIQYF.

This clonotype appeared a few times. The chain is built from TRBV5-1 and TRBJ1-5; TRBD1 matches 9 bases. CDR3 length equals 15 residues. The J segment lost 5 bases and the V segment lost 0 bases, leaving 3 bases of the junction unmatched. Germline CDR1 reads SGHRS; CDR2 reads YFSETQ. The chain's CDR3 is CASSLGGQGYQPQHF. As DNA, the CDR3 is TGCGCCAGCAGCTTGGGGGGACAGGGATATCAGCCCCAGCATTTT.

The rearrangement uses TRBV9 and TRBJ1-4; tentative D call: TRBD1 (6 bases). The CDR3 runs to 15 residues. Between the trimmed V and J ends, which lost 0 bases and 8 bases, there was a span of 14 bases. The V gene's germline CDR1 is SGDLS and CDR2 YYNGEE. CDR3 sequence: CASSVAVGAGEKLFF. Here the CDR3 DNA reads TGTGCCAGCAGCGTAGCTGTGGGGGCGGGGGAAAAACTGTTTTTT.

This clonotype was seen a few times. The chain recombines TRBV7-2 with TRBJ2-2, with 13 bases fitting TRBD2. Germline-derived CDR1 and CDR2 are SGHTA and FQGNSA. V gave up 4 bases and J gave up 7 bases; unmatched junction bases: 3. The CDR3 covers 15 residues. In nucleotides, the CDR3 is TGTGCCAGCAGCTCGACTAGCGGGAGGATCGGGGAGCTGTTTTTT. Amino acids: CASSSTSGRIGELFF.

This clonotype was counted many times. The genes are TRBV6-5 and TRBJ2-7; the D gene is possibly TRBD2 (5 bases). This CDR3 has 11 residues. V was shortened by 4 bases and J by 7 bases, with 8 bases between the two germline ends. Per the germline V gene, CDR1 is MNHEY and CDR2 is SVGAGI. CDR3 in DNA: TGTGCCAGCAGTTTCTCGGGAGAGCAGTACTTC. It translates to CASSFSGEQYF.

The V call is TRBV6-4, the J call TRBJ2-1, with D perhaps TRBD1 or TRBD2 (5 bases each). The CDR3 extends over 16 amino acids. The germline gives CDR1 MRHNA, CDR2 SNTAGT. Deletions cut 0 bases from V and 3 bases from J, with 12 bases between. Here the CDR3 reads CASSDSVGRRYNEQFF. CDR3 in DNA: TGTGCCAGCAGTGACTCGGTGGGACGGCGCTACAATGAGCAGTTCTTC.

V usage is TRBV4-1 and J usage is TRBJ1-3; D remains ambiguous. The CDR3 has 15 amino acids. V gave up 2 bases and J gave up 0 bases, with 8 bases separating them. Germline V gene data show CDR1 as MGHRA and CDR2 as YSYEKL. CDR3 protein: CASSQRGSSGNTIYF. CDR3 coding DNA: TGCGCCAGCAGCCAAAGAGGGAGCTCTGGAAACACCATATATTTT.

This clonotype has just a few counts. This rearrangement joins TRBV30 to TRBJ2-3; D may be TRBD1 or TRBD2 (5 bases each). Germline V CDR1 and CDR2: GTSNPN, SVGIG (reference sequence). CDR3 length: 13 amino acids. V was shortened by 0 bases and J by 4 bases, with 8 bases between the two germline ends. The CDR3 sequence: CAWSVGVSDTQYF. The CDR3 DNA sequence: TGTGCCTGGAGTGTGGGGGTTTCAGATACGCAGTATTTT.

V usage is TRBV4-3 and J usage is TRBJ1-5; no clear D. The germline V gene has CDR1 LGHNA and CDR2 YSLEER. This CDR3 is 15 amino acids long. Trimming cost V 0 bases and J 2 bases, with 8 bases left between them. Here the CDR3 reads CASSQERAGNQPQHF. The CDR3 DNA follows: TGCGCCAGCAGCCAAGAGCGGGCAGGCAATCAGCCCCAGCATTTT.

The chain joins TRBV6-1 to TRBJ2-1; the match to TRBD1 covers 9 bases. The CDR3 consists of 15 residues. Trimming at V came to 6 bases and at J to 0 bases, leaving 3 bases not matched to a gene. Germline V gives CDR1 MNHNS, CDR2 SASEGT. The CDR3 sequence is CASRAGQGSYNEQFF. Written as DNA, the CDR3 is TGTGCCAGCAGGGCGGGACAGGGCTCCTACAATGAGCAGTTCTTC.

The V gene is TRBV20-1, the J gene TRBJ1-1; weak D call: TRBD1 (6 bases). The ends were cut back, 1 base at V and 1 base at J, with 13 bases in the middle. CDR1 and CDR2 (germline): DFQATT, SNEGSKA (reference sequence). The CDR3 has 15 amino acids. The CDR3 region is CSARVSGTRNTEAFF. In DNA, the CDR3 is TGCAGTGCTAGAGTTTCCGGGACAAGGAACACTGAAGCTTTCTTT.

This clonotype was seen many times. DNA for the CDR3: TGTGCCAGCAGTTTCTACGGTAACTACGAGCAGTACTTC. Its protein product is CASSFYGNYEQYF. The rearrangement joins TRBV12-3 or TRBV12-4 to TRBJ2-7; D is unresolved. The CDR3 has 13 amino acids. Trimming removed 3 bases at V and 3 bases at J, with 9 bases between.

This clonotype was detected ten times or more. CDR3 sequence (DNA): TGTGCCAGCAGCCCGAGACAGGGATACGAGCAGTACTTC. Its protein is CASSPRQGYEQYF. This chain connects TRBV5-6 to TRBJ2-7, with 7 bases lining up with TRBD1. The ends lost 4 bases at V and 4 bases at J; junction bases unmatched: 5. The CDR3 covers 13 residues. Germline CDR1 and CDR2: SGHDT and YYEEEE.

The chain joins TRBV12-3 or TRBV12-4 to TRBJ1-1, with D maybe TRBD1 (5 bases). V was shortened by 6 bases and J by 5 bases, with 16 bases between the two germline ends. This CDR3 is built from 14 residues. The CDR3 DNA sequence: TGTGCCAGCAGCTTGTGGCGGGGCGGAACTGAAGCTTTCTTT. Its protein is CASSLWRGGTEAFF.

This clonotype turned up a few times. CDR3: CAGSVGQGNYEQYF. As DNA, the CDR3 is TGTGCCGGGTCCGTCGGACAGGGAAATTACGAGCAGTACTTC. V and J are TRBV7-9 and TRBJ2-7, with 8 bases fitting TRBD1. The germline V gene encodes CDR1 SEHNR and CDR2 FQNEAQ (reference sequence). CDR3 length equals 14 residues. The V and J ends lost 11 bases and 4 bases, in that order; junction bases with no gene match: 13.

The chain links TRBV20-1 to TRBJ2-7, with TRBD2 identical over 13 bases. The CDR3 has 17 residues. Unmatched junction bases numbered 8, after V lost 0 bases and J lost 3 bases. From germline, CDR1 is DFQATT and CDR2 SNEGSKA (reference sequence). CDR3 residues: CSARDDGLAGAHYEQYF. The DNA of the CDR3 is TGCAGTGCTAGAGATGATGGACTAGCGGGAGCCCACTACGAGCAGTACTTC.

The V call is TRBV4-2, the J call TRBJ2-1, with D maybe TRBD2 (5 bases). Trimming took 3 bases from V and 0 from J, leaving 15 bases between them. CDR3 length: 17 amino acids. Germline V lookup: CDR1 LGHNA, CDR2 YNFKEQ. CDR3 loop: CASSQRELLSSYNEQFF. The CDR3 DNA sequence: TGTGCCAGCAGCCAGAGGGAGCTCCTCAGCTCCTACAATGAGCAGTTCTTC.

The CDR3 DNA reads TGTGCCAGCAGCACTTCGGGAGACCGCTACGAGCAGTACTTC. It specifies CASSTSGDRYEQYF. The chain uses TRBV21-1 and TRBJ2-7; TRBD2, the D gene given by the table, was not confirmed from the DNA. TRBV21-1 counts as a pseudogene. There are 14 residues in the CDR3.

This clonotype showed up many times. This chain joins TRBV20-1 and TRBJ1-5; TRBD1 is a possible D gene (5 bases). The V gene lost 3 bases and the J gene lost 7 bases, with 19 bases spanning the gap. The CDR3 is 15 amino acids. Germline loops: CDR1 DFQATT, CDR2 SNEGSKA (reference sequence). DNA of the CDR3: TGCAGTGCTAGTCCCCCCAGTGGGGGGAACCAGCCCCAGCATTTT. Protein: CSASPPSGGNQPQHF.

The chain employs TRBV6-2 or TRBV6-3 and TRBJ1-2; D is undetermined. Germline CDR1 is MNHEY and CDR2 is SVGEGT. Trimming left V 6 bases short and J 2 bases short, with 13 bases between. The length of the CDR3 is 14 residues. The chain's CDR3 is CASSRPDSNYGYTF. In DNA, the CDR3 is TGTGCCAGCAGCCGCCCGGACTCAAACTATGGCTACACCTTC.

This clonotype was seen a few times. The chain links TRBV12-3 or TRBV12-4 to TRBJ2-1; maybe TRBD2 (7 bases). Trimming took off 2 bases at V and 5 bases at J, with 13 bases between the two ends. The CDR3 totals 15 residues. The CDR3 DNA follows: TGTGCCAGCAGTTTAAGCGGGACACACCACAATGAGCAGTTCTTC. This codes for CASSLSGTHHNEQFF.

V gene TRBV5-1 combines with J gene TRBJ2-5; 9 positions agree with TRBD1. Trimming cost V 2 bases and J 4 bases; bases outside gene matches: 3. The CDR3 is 14 amino acids. Germline CDR1 and CDR2: SGHRS and YFSETQ. As DNA, the CDR3 is TGCGCCAGCAGCTTTGGACAGGGGACAGAGACCCAGTACTTC. This translates into CASSFGQGTETQYF. Using reference TRBV5-1 and TRBJ2-5 for the parts outside the CDR3, the full variable domain is KAGVTQTPRYLIKTRGQQVTLSCSPISGHRSVSWYQQTPGQGLQFLFEYFSETQRNKGNFPGRFSGRQFSNSRSEMNVSTLELGDSALYLCASSFGQGTETQYFGPGTRLLVL.

This chain links TRBV5-1 with TRBJ2-5; 12 bases are a match to TRBD2. V lost 2 bases, J lost 1 base, and 9 bases stayed unmatched. This CDR3 spans 18 amino acids. Germline V lookup: CDR1 SGHRS, CDR2 YFSETQ. The chain's CDR3 is CASSFQPGLAGTQETQYF. Written as DNA, the CDR3 is TGCGCCAGCAGCTTCCAGCCGGGACTAGCGGGCACCCAAGAGACCCAGTACTTC.

The chain joins TRBV7-2 to TRBJ2-5, with 8 bases lining up with TRBD2. CDR3 length: 14 amino acids. Germline lookup yields CDR1 SGHTA and CDR2 FQGNSA. The V segment lost 7 bases and the J segment 5 bases; nucleotides outside the gene matches: 9. The chain's CDR3 is CASTSRGGWETQYF. DNA of the CDR3: TGTGCCAGCACCTCACGGGGGGGGTGGGAGACCCAGTACTTC.